The entry below gives a single T cell receptor (beta chain) sequence along with its context. CDR1 and CDR2 from the germline V gene are MDHEN and SYDVKM. V was cut by 6 bases and J by 3 bases, with 8 bases left in between. The CDR3 runs to 12 residues. Time point specified: healthy volunteer bleed at 6 weeks. From whole blood left unfractionated, total RNA was extracted. What the library attached to individual cDNA molecules were unique molecular identifiers. TCRdb reprocessed the RACE reads via MiXCR and lists one record per CDR3 protein. The sample consists of some 40,000 distinct CDR3 sequences, around 3.6% of them appearing once. These data are taken from a study of human T cells and chemical hapten exposure.

The rearrangement links TRBV28 to TRBJ1-2; tentative D call: TRBD1 (6 bases). The sequenced sample consisted of whole blood. The sequence came from a human donor in good health. Some clones in this sample may be carry-over from other donors' samples. The CDR3 DNA reads as TGTGCCAGCAGCACAGGGTACTATGGCTACACCTTC. Its translation: CASSTGYYGYTF.